This TCR beta chain was documented in a study of blood T cell repertoires in COVID-19. As for the study in general: Acute and convalescent COVID-19 samples came from the United States, Italy and Spain. PBMCs, B-cell-depleted T cells, or T cells were the source of the cDNA or gDNA that made up the material.

The junction had 6 bases not matched to a gene; V was cut back by 7 bases and J by 7 bases. In germline, CDR1 is KGHDR, CDR2 SFDVKD. There are 14 residues in the CDR3. Source study methods: Nucleated cell counts were estimated from reference gene primer amplification. Sequencing used immunoSEQ multiplex PCR; TCRdb keeps in-frame clones, though not all of them. The V and J calls and clone size were taken over from that table, and D and trimming were inferred from the DNA. The sample carries around 100,000 clones, approximately 90% recorded once. Sequencing used peripheral blood. The source is a middle-aged man in a cohort sampled during active COVID-19. This sequence joins TRBV24-1 and TRBJ2-1; TRBD2 matches 10 bases. CDR3 DNA sequence: TGTGCCACCAGCCCGAGCGGGGGGGTTAATGAGCAGTTCTTC. It is translated as CATSPSGGVNEQFF.